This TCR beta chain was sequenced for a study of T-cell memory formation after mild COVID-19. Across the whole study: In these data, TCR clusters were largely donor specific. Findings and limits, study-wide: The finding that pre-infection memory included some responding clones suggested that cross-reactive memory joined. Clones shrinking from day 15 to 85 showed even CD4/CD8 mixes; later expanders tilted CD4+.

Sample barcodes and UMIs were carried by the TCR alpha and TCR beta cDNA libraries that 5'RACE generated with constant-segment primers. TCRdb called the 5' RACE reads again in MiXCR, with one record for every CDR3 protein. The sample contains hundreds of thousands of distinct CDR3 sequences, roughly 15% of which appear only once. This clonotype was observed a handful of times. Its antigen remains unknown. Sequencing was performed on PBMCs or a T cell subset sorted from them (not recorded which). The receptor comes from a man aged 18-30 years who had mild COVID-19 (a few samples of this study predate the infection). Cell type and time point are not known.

The CDR3: CASSALGNNEQFF. The CDR3 nucleotides read TGTGCCAGCAGTGCCTTGGGAAACAATGAGCAGTTCTTC. The chain employs TRBV6-5 and TRBJ2-1; D remains unclear. From germline, CDR1 is MNHEY and CDR2 SVGAGI. The CDR3 covers 13 residues. The V end was cut by 5 bases, the J end by 5 bases, with 10 bases between.